This TCR beta chain was documented in a study of human T cells and chemical hapten exposure. The time point denotes: patch test 1, 2 weeks after DPC sensitization. Specified treatment: therapeutic diphenylcyclopropenone sensitization with weekly scalp DPC. Study findings and constraints: The donors suffered from alopecia, so their immune response may not match that of healthy people.

Concerning this clonotype itself: What it binds is unknown.

TCRdb re-analysed the RACE reads in MiXCR, keeping a single row per CDR3 protein. Among 100,000 or so distinct CDR3 sequences, under 12% were seen once, and the ten largest hold roughly 2.2%. Germline V CDR1 and CDR2: SGHAT, FQDESV (reference sequence). The ends were cut back, 5 bases at V and 11 bases at J, with 21 bases in the middle. The CDR3 totals 15 residues. Sequencing used whole blood, obtained in connection with sensitization to the hapten diphenylcyclopropenone (DPC). V usage is TRBV11-1 and J usage is TRBJ2-2; weak D call: TRBD1 (6 bases). This clonotype originated in a man aged 35-49 years with alopecia areata. Some clones in this sample may be carry-over from other donors' samples. The CDR3 sequence: CASSHAGTPSIELFF. The CDR3 DNA follows: TGTGCCAGCAGCCACGCCGGGACACCCTCGATTGAGCTGTTTTTT.